The sample holds a few counts of the clone carrying this TCR beta chain. The ends were cut back, 2 bases at V and 7 bases at J, with 6 bases in the middle. Per the germline V gene, CDR1 is DFQATT and CDR2 is SNEGSKA (reference sequence). The CDR3 contains 11 residues. The data stem from a study of early T cells in non-severe SARS-CoV-2 infection. Overall study: Chains from this unsorted whole-blood bulk RNA could not be paired.

TCRdb recomputed calls from the 5' RACE reads with MiXCR, one row per CDR3 protein. The sample holds approximately 97,000 distinct CDR3 sequences, approximately 10% seen once. The sequencing used whole blood, collected at baseline. V is TRBV20-1 and J is TRBJ2-1; D is unclear. The sequence came from an adult who was a healthcare worker with PCR-confirmed SARS-CoV-2 infection or an uninfected control (not recorded which). Written as DNA, the CDR3 is TGCAGTGCTAGATCTGTTAATGAGCAGTTCTTC. It translates to CSARSVNEQFF.